The 27 T cell receptor beta chains below all came from one sample that was sequenced in a study of beta chain features in type 1 diabetes. The isolated RNA, all of it, was reverse transcribed, so expressed TCRB transcripts were what got sequenced. The assay was immunoSEQ multiplex PCR, and TCRdb's table has in-frame clones only and misses some. The table lists some 900,000 clones, roughly 15% of them singletons. Sequencing was performed on naive CD4+ T cells from blood. These TCRs come from a woman younger than 30 in good health.

This clone was observed a few times. A read error may account for a junction end that differs from germline. This chain uses TRBV7-7 with TRBJ2-3, with TRBD1 matching 7 bases. The CDR3 consists of 14 residues. The germline CDR1 and CDR2 sequences are SSHAT and FNYEAQ (reference sequence). The CDR3 DNA reads TGTGCTAGCAGCTTAGAGGGGGCCACAGATACGCAGTATTTT. Its protein product is CASSLEGATDTQYF.

Only a few counts were recorded for this clone. The rearrangement links TRBV6-5 to TRBJ1-2; D gene uncertain. V gave up 5 bases and J gave up 2 bases, with 9 bases separating them. The germline V gene encodes CDR1 MNHEY and CDR2 SVGAGI. The length of the CDR3 is 13 residues. For the CDR3, the DNA is TGTGCCAGCAGTGTACACGCAAACTATGGCTACACCTTC. Translation: CASSVHANYGYTF.

V and J are TRBV11-2 and TRBJ2-6; perhaps TRBD1 as D (5 bases). This CDR3 is built from 18 residues. The V gene's germline CDR1 is SGHAT and CDR2 FQNNGV. Between the trimmed V and J ends, which lost 6 bases and 0 bases, there was a span of 18 bases. Here the CDR3 DNA reads TGTGCCAGCAGAGGCTACAGGCAAATACCCTCTGGGGCCAACGTCCTGACTTTC. It is translated as CASRGYRQIPSGANVLTF.

This clone has just a few counts. J is TRBJ2-2 and V is TRBV11-1; unclear D gene. Germline CDR1 SGHAT, CDR2 FQDESV (reference sequence). This CDR3 region has 16 residues. Trimming cost V 3 bases and J 5 bases, with 16 bases left between them. The CDR3 DNA reads TGTGCCAGCAGCTTTTTTATGGATGCCAGGACCGGGGAGCTGTTTTTT. This sequence encodes CASSFFMDARTGELFF.

The V call is TRBV6-5, the J call TRBJ1-5; no firm D call. The CDR3 is 15 amino acids. Looked up from germline, CDR1 is MNHEY and CDR2 is SVGAGI. With 4 bases removed from V and 0 bases from J, the gap between germline ends came to 10 bases. CDR3 sequence reads: CASSSRGNSNQPQHF. CDR3 nucleotides: TGTGCCAGCAGTTCCCGGGGAAATAGCAATCAGCCCCAGCATTTT.

This clone was recorded a few times. The chain is built from TRBV6-6 and TRBJ1-5; D possibly corresponds to TRBD1 (5 bases). The CDR3 has 14 amino acids. The V and J ends lost 3 bases and 7 bases respectively, with 13 bases between them. Germline V gives CDR1 MNHNY, CDR2 SVGAGI (reference sequence). The CDR3: CASSYHRSGQPQHF. DNA for the CDR3: TGTGCCAGCAGTTATCACAGGTCTGGCCAGCCCCAGCATTTT.

In its sample, this clone was seen a few times. The chain has TRBV7-2 and TRBJ2-1, with D maybe TRBD2 (6 bases). The CDR3 runs 14 residues. Per germline, CDR1 SGHTA and CDR2 FQGNSA. Trimming cost V 3 bases and J 10 bases, with 16 bases left between them. The CDR3 nucleotides read TGTGCCAGCAGCTTTATGAGCGGGTCCCCCGAGCAGTTCTTC. This translates into CASSFMSGSPEQFF.

The rearrangement links TRBV5-1 to TRBJ2-1; D unclear. Per the germline V gene, CDR1 is SGHRS and CDR2 is YFSETQ. CDR3 length: 15 amino acids. The V gene lost 0 bases and the J gene lost 6 bases, with 13 bases spanning the gap. The CDR3 DNA follows: TGCGCCAGCAGCTTGGGCGCGACCTTTTCCAATGAGCAGTTCTTC. It encodes CASSLGATFSNEQFF.

V is TRBV27 and J is TRBJ1-5; 7 bases match TRBD1. CDR3 length equals 15 residues. In germline, CDR1 is MNHEY, CDR2 SMNVEV (reference sequence). The trim removed 6 bases at V and 3 bases at J, leaving 8 bases unmatched. The CDR3 DNA follows: TGTGCCAGCAGACCAGGGGGAACCGTCAATCAGCCCCAGCATTTT. Protein product: CASRPGGTVNQPQHF.

With respect to this clone: Within the sample, other DNA sequences also encode this same CDR3. The V gene is TRBV6-5, the J gene TRBJ2-3, with a tentative D call TRBD1 (6 bases). This CDR3 region has 13 residues. V dropped 6 bases and J dropped 0 bases, with 7 bases sitting between them. From germline, CDR1 is MNHEY and CDR2 SVGAGI. The CDR3 here is CASRGTSTDTQYF. The CDR3 DNA follows: TGTGCCAGCAGAGGGACAAGCACAGATACGCAGTATTTT.

The gene calls are TRBV28 and TRBJ2-7; 7 bases line up with TRBD2. This CDR3 spans 15 amino acids. Germline V gene sequence: CDR1 MDHEN, CDR2 SYDVKM. The ends lost 6 bases at V and 7 bases at J; junction bases unmatched: 15. The CDR3 bases are TGTGCCAGCAGATTCCTGGGGCGGGAGCTAGGAGAGCAGTACTTC. Protein product: CASRFLGRELGEQYF.

The chain joins TRBV9 to TRBJ2-7, with a tentative D call TRBD1 (5 bases). The CDR3 sequence is 15 residues long. CDR1 and CDR2 (germline): SGDLS, YYNGEE. Trimming pared 0 bases from V and 2 bases from J, leaving 12 bases between. The CDR3 DNA sequence: TGTGCCAGCAGCGTAGCCCCGACAGAGACCTACGAGCAGTACTTC. Translating it yields CASSVAPTETYEQYF.

The genes are TRBV27 and TRBJ2-6; unclear D gene. Germline V CDR1 and CDR2: MNHEY, SMNVEV (reference sequence). The V end was cut by 2 bases, the J end by 0 bases, with 14 bases between. This CDR3 spans 18 amino acids. In DNA, the CDR3 is TGTGCCAGCAGTTTAAGGTCCGTTTGGGGCTCTGGGGCCAACGTCCTGACTTTC. Its protein is CASSLRSVWGSGANVLTF.

The chain recombines TRBV7-3 with TRBJ1-2; no definite D call. The V end was cut by 0 bases, the J end by 2 bases, with 10 bases between. There are 15 residues in the CDR3. Looked up from germline, CDR1 is SGHTA and CDR2 is FQGTGA. Here the CDR3 reads CASSLTGPSNYGYTF. As DNA, the CDR3 is TGTGCCAGCAGCTTAACTGGCCCGTCGAACTATGGCTACACCTTC.

The chain has TRBV18 and TRBJ2-1; 9 bases are a match to TRBD1. This CDR3 is 14 amino acids long. The germline V gene has CDR1 KGHSH and CDR2 LQKENI. With V trimmed by 1 base and J by 7 bases, 2 bases remained unmatched. The chain's CDR3 is CASSPRGQGNEQFF. CDR3 coding DNA: TGTGCCAGCTCACCACGAGGACAGGGGAATGAGCAGTTCTTC.

The chain uses TRBV6-5 and TRBJ2-4, with 7 bases that match TRBD1. The CDR3 consists of 14 residues. The J segment lost 5 bases and the V segment lost 7 bases, leaving 8 bases of the junction unmatched. The germline V gene encodes CDR1 MNHEY and CDR2 SVGAGI. The CDR3 sequence is CASNLQGKENIQYF. As DNA, the CDR3 is TGTGCCAGCAACTTACAGGGGAAAGAAAACATTCAGTACTTC.

This clone showed up just a few times. The CDR3 DNA reads as TGTGCCAGCAGCATTGACAGGGACCACGAGCAGTACTTC. Its protein product is CASSIDRDHEQYF. V gene TRBV7-3 combines with J gene TRBJ2-7; 7 nucleotides line up with TRBD1. The V segment lost 5 bases and the J segment 5 bases; nucleotides outside the gene matches: 6. This CDR3 is built from 13 residues. Germline V gene lookup returns CDR1 SGHTA and CDR2 FQGTGA.

This clone was counted a few times. The chain uses TRBV9 and TRBJ2-1; 10 positions match TRBD2. The CDR3 extends over 18 amino acids. After removal of 2 bases from V and 8 bases from J, the junction contained 16 bases not matched to a gene. The germline V gene has CDR1 SGDLS and CDR2 YYNGEE. In DNA, the CDR3 is TGTGCCAGCAGCGTTTACAGGGAGTGGTCTAGCGGGAGTCATGAGCAGTTCTTC. Its protein is CASSVYREWSSGSHEQFF.

The chain uses TRBV7-9 and TRBJ2-7; a possible D gene is TRBD2 (7 bases). Germline V gene sequence: CDR1 SEHNR, CDR2 FQNEAQ (reference sequence). The CDR3 extends over 15 amino acids. V gave up 2 bases and J gave up 1 base, with 12 bases separating them. The CDR3 spells CASSLPRGGSYEQYF. The CDR3 bases are TGTGCCAGCAGCTTACCAAGGGGGGGTTCCTACGAGCAGTACTTC.

This clone was observed a few times. V is TRBV7-8 and J is TRBJ2-2, with D perhaps TRBD1 or TRBD2 (6 bases each). The CDR3 consists of 17 residues. The germline V and J ends were trimmed by 3 bases and 0 bases, with 14 bases remaining between them. Germline loops: CDR1 SGHVS, CDR2 FQNEAQ. For the CDR3, the DNA is TGTGCCAGCAGCTTGGGGAGGCACAGGGCGAACACCGGGGAGCTGTTTTTT. It codes for CASSLGRHRANTGELFF.

This clone was observed a single time. V is TRBV11-2 and J is TRBJ2-2, with no clear D. Trimming cost V 5 bases and J 5 bases, with 9 bases left between them. This CDR3 has 13 amino acids. Germline loops: CDR1 SGHAT, CDR2 FQNNGV. The CDR3 bases are TGTGCCAGCAGCCCGGACCGTACCGGGGAGCTGTTTTTT. Its protein product is CASSPDRTGELFF.

This clone was seen a few times. The chain combines TRBV9 with TRBJ2-1, with D perhaps matching TRBD1 (6 bases). V lost 2 bases and J 9 bases, leaving 18 bases between the germline ends. Germline values: CDR1 SGDLS, CDR2 YYNGEE. This CDR3 spans 15 amino acids. CDR3: CASSVRPGPDSEQFF. The CDR3, as DNA: TGTGCCAGCAGCGTCAGACCGGGACCGGACAGTGAGCAGTTCTTC.

This clone appeared a few times. This sample includes further DNA sequences coding for the same CDR3. The rearrangement links TRBV28 to TRBJ2-1, with TRBD1 as a possible D gene (5 bases). Germline lookup yields CDR1 MDHEN and CDR2 SYDVKM. V dropped 4 bases and J dropped 4 bases, with 8 bases sitting between them. This CDR3 contains 13 residues. The CDR3 sequence: CASSSDSYNEQFF. The DNA of the CDR3 is TGTGCCAGCAGTTCCGACAGTTACAATGAGCAGTTCTTC.

This clone was counted between two and nine times. The rearrangement joins TRBV19 to TRBJ2-3; unclear D gene. The V end was cut by 3 bases, the J end by 3 bases, with 7 bases between. The CDR3 totals 13 residues. Germline CDR1 and CDR2: LNHDA and SQIVND (reference sequence). CDR3 in amino acids: CASSIWKTDTQYF. For the CDR3, the DNA is TGTGCCAGTAGTATCTGGAAAACAGATACGCAGTATTTT.

J is TRBJ2-3 and V is TRBV10-3; 12 bases line up with TRBD2. V shed 7 bases and J 2 bases; nucleotides not matched to a gene: 4. Germline lookup yields CDR1 ENHRY and CDR2 SYGVKD. This CDR3 spans 15 amino acids. The CDR3 DNA reads TGTGCCATCAAGGGACTAGCGGGTAACACAGATACGCAGTATTTT. Translated: CAIKGLAGNTDTQYF.

J is TRBJ1-2 and V is TRBV29-1; TRBD1 aligns across 8 bases. This CDR3 region has 15 residues. The V gene end was trimmed by 4 bases and the J gene end by 4 bases; junction bases not matched to a gene: 11. Looked up from germline, CDR1 is SQVTM and CDR2 is ANQGSEA. CDR3 coding DNA: TGCAGCGTTGTTACAGGGGGGTTTCAAGGCTATGGCTACACCTTC. Translation gives CSVVTGGFQGYGYTF.

This clone was picked up a small number of times. V gene TRBV7-6 combines with J gene TRBJ2-7; 13 bases line up with TRBD2. The germline CDR1 and CDR2 sequences are SGHVS and FNYEAQ. V was clipped by 5 bases and J by 7 bases; unmatched bases: 11. The CDR3 spans 16 residues. CDR3 protein: CASSPSSGTSGIEQYF. CDR3 nucleotide sequence: TGTGCCAGCAGCCCTTCTTCCGGGACTAGCGGGATAGAGCAGTACTTC. The full variable domain, in which reference TRBV7-6 and TRBJ2-7 provide the parts outside the CDR3, is GAGVSQSPRYKVTKRGQDVALRCDPISGHVSLYWYRQALGQGPEFLTYFNYEAQQDKSGLPNDRFSAERPEGSISTLTIQRTEQRDSAMYRCASSPSSGTSGIEQYFGPGTRLTVT.